This T cell receptor beta chain was identified during a study of cytomegalovirus exposure and HLA in healthy donors. Trimming took 5 bases from V and 7 from J; bases not matched to a gene: 5. The V gene's germline CDR1 is SGHTA and CDR2 FQGNSA. The CDR3 contains 15 residues. This clone was detected once. Its antigen is unidentified. Regarding the study as a whole: Immune exposure was documented only through CMV serostatus. Researchers reported in a later analysis that common viral pathogens appeared linked to several top clusters. Presence/absence analyses assumed roughly uniform sequencing depth across donors. In a later analysis, the majority of CMV-associated beta chains seemingly showed HLA restriction.

The study ran its PCR with 60 Vbeta and 13 Jbeta primers. Repertoires were generated with immunoSEQ multiplex PCR, while TCRdb's copy carries only in-frame clones and drops some. Among about 140,000 clones, 55% to 80% were seen once, and the ten largest hold around 14%. This receptor was identified in a human donor in good health. The sample was PBMCs. The rearrangement links TRBV7-2 to TRBJ2-1; 13 nucleotides align to TRBD2. The CDR3 region is CASSLRLAGGNEQFF. The CDR3 DNA reads as TGTGCCAGCAGCCTCAGACTAGCGGGAGGAAATGAGCAGTTCTTC.